The 3 T cell receptor beta chains below come from one sample, sequenced in a study of CD8+CD57+ T cells in acquired aplastic anemia. Genomic DNA was employed as the template in profiling TCR beta VDJ and CDR3. TCRdb processed the reads anew with MiXCR; each CDR3 protein has one entry. The sample includes about 40,000 distinct CDR3 sequences, roughly 63% seen only once; the top ten take roughly three fifths. Patients included in sequencing had previously demonstrated CD8+CD57+ cell expansion by flow cytometry. Specimen: sorted CD4+, CD8+, or CD8+CD57+ T cells (not recorded which) from PBMCs. These TCRs come from a human donor with aplastic anemia.

V gene TRBV2 combines with J gene TRBJ2-1, with 12 bases that match TRBD2. The length of the CDR3 is 14 residues. The germline V gene encodes CDR1 SNHLY and CDR2 FYNNEI. The junction had 4 bases not matched to a gene; V was cut back by 6 bases and J by 7 bases. As DNA, the CDR3 is TGTGCCAGCAGCGAAACTAGCGGGGGGAATGAGCAGTTCTTC. Translated: CASSETSGGNEQFF.

This chain joins TRBV15 and TRBJ2-1, with 7 bases that match TRBD2. The germline V gene encodes CDR1 LNHNV and CDR2 YYDKDF (reference sequence). The junction had 11 bases not matched to a gene; V was cut back by 7 bases and J by 8 bases. The CDR3 consists of 14 residues. CDR3 DNA sequence: TGTGCCACCACTGCGGGAGCCGACCGAGATGAGCAGTTCTTC. It codes for CATTAGADRDEQFF. Drawing the rest from reference TRBV15 and TRBJ2-1, the complete variable domain is DAMVIQNPRYQVTQFGKPVTLSCSQTLNHNVMYWYQQKSSQAPKLLFHYYDKDFNNEADTPDNFQSRRPNTSFCFLDIRSPGLGDTAMYLCATTAGADRDEQFFGPGTRLTVL.

The gene calls are TRBV19 and TRBJ1-2, with a weak D call TRBD1 (5 bases). Germline V gene lookup returns CDR1 LNHDA and CDR2 SQIVND (reference sequence). The CDR3 totals 15 residues. The V end lost 3 bases, the J end lost 0 bases, and 11 bases lay between the germline ends. The CDR3 DNA reads TGTGCCAGTAGTATGGGACTCAAAGCTAACTATGGCTACACCTTC. Its translation: CASSMGLKANYGYTF.